These 28 T cell receptor beta chains came from one sample sequenced in a study of T cells after yellow fever vaccination (dated by TCRdb to the late 2010s). The treatment or condition label on this specimen signifies: live attenuated yellow fever vaccine strain. Library generation was performed with 5' RACE. Sequencing took place on an Illumina HiSeq 2500. TCRdb trimmed the raw reads at Q25, called clones with MiXCR and kept productive beta chains. Every entry covers one CDR3 protein and lists the most common genes and DNA from its rows. The sample profile shows tens of thousands of distinct CDR3 sequences; approximately 5% of them were found once. Under 2.5% of the sample comes from the top ten. This specimen was CD4+ T cells sorted from PBMCs, taken around 16 days after the first yellow fever vaccination. These receptors were taken from a man between 18 and 35 years old who received the YFV17D yellow fever vaccine.

This clonotype showed up many times. V usage is TRBV19 and J usage is TRBJ1-1; D is unclear. Between the trimmed V and J ends, which lost 6 bases and 5 bases, there was a span of 13 bases. This CDR3 is 13 amino acids long. Germline lookup yields CDR1 LNHDA and CDR2 SQIVND (reference sequence). CDR3 sequence: CASSANRWTEAFF. The CDR3 bases are TGTGCCAGTAGCGCTAACCGATGGACTGAAGCTTTCTTT.

This clonotype was seen repeatedly, ten times or more. V gene TRBV5-1 combines with J gene TRBJ1-4; 10 nucleotides agree with TRBD1. This CDR3 region has 15 residues. Germline V gene lookup returns CDR1 SGHRS and CDR2 YFSETQ. The ends lost 4 bases at V and 10 bases at J; junction bases unmatched: 10. CDR3 in amino acids: CASSRGTGEYGKLFF. The CDR3 nucleotides are TGCGCCAGCAGCCGGGGGACAGGGGAATACGGAAAACTGTTTTTT.

This clonotype was seen many times. CDR3 sequence reads: CSARTANSYNSPLHF. Written as DNA, the CDR3 is TGCAGTGCCCGGACAGCCAACTCCTATAATTCACCCCTCCACTTT. V is TRBV20-1 and J is TRBJ1-6, with a possible D match to TRBD1 (6 bases). CDR1 DFQATT and CDR2 SNEGSKA come from the germline V gene (reference sequence). V was pared by 6 bases and J by 0 bases, with 12 bases between. The CDR3 runs to 15 residues.

In this sample, this clonotype turned up many times. The chain recombines TRBV7-9 with TRBJ2-7; D gene ambiguous. Trimming stripped 6 bases from V and 7 bases from J, with 13 bases between. The CDR3 totals 12 residues. Per the germline V gene, CDR1 is SEHNR and CDR2 is FQNEAQ (reference sequence). The CDR3 DNA sequence: TGTGCCAGCAGTCGCGGAGCCGGGGAGCAGTACGTC. Protein product: CASSRGAGEQYV.

This clonotype occurred many times. The J gene is TRBJ2-5, the V gene TRBV4-2; D tentatively reads TRBD1 or TRBD2 (5 bases each). CDR1 LGHNA and CDR2 YNFKEQ come from the germline V gene. V lost 1 base to trimming and J lost 5 bases, with 14 bases between them. The CDR3 has 15 amino acids. CDR3 sequence: CASSQVFGAGETQYF. The CDR3 DNA follows: TGTGCCAGCAGCCAAGTCTTCGGGGCCGGTGAGACCCAGTACTTC.

The sample holds many counts of this clonotype. V usage is TRBV5-1 and J usage is TRBJ2-5; D may be TRBD2 (7 bases). CDR1 SGHRS and CDR2 YFSETQ come from the germline V gene. V lost 3 bases and J 5 bases, leaving 17 bases between the germline ends. This CDR3 has 15 amino acids. The CDR3 spells CASSSGGRLGETQYF. CDR3 coding DNA: TGCGCCAGCAGCTCGGGGGGCAGGTTAGGGGAGACCCAGTACTTC.

The table lists this clonotype with a count of one. The chain carries TRBV5-6 and TRBJ1-2; perhaps TRBD1 as D (5 bases). With 9 bases removed from V and 5 bases from J, the gap between germline ends came to 14 bases. This CDR3 region has 12 residues. Germline CDR1 SGHDT, CDR2 YYEEEE. CDR3 DNA sequence: TGTGCCATCGGCCCCGGGGGATATGGCTACACCTTC. Translated, it gives CAIGPGGYGYTF.

The V call is TRBV5-4, the J call TRBJ2-1, with TRBD2 matching over 15 bases. The germline CDR1 and CDR2 sequences are SGHNT and YYREEE (reference sequence). Trimming at V came to 4 bases and at J to 6 bases, leaving 8 bases not matched to a gene. This CDR3 contains 17 residues. This CDR3 reads CASSVGTSGGRGNEQFF. CDR3 sequence (DNA): TGTGCCAGCAGCGTCGGGACTAGCGGGGGGCGGGGCAATGAGCAGTTCTTC.

This clonotype appeared many times. The chain uses TRBV4-3 and TRBJ1-2, with no clear D. Germline V CDR1 and CDR2: LGHNA, YSLEER. The CDR3 length is 13 residues. Trimming stripped 4 bases from V and 2 bases from J, with 8 bases between. CDR3: CASSPDGNYGYTF. As DNA, the CDR3 is TGCGCCAGCAGCCCCGACGGCAACTATGGCTACACCTTC.

This clonotype was seen more than once but under ten times. The chain joins TRBV7-2 to TRBJ1-5; D not certain. In germline, CDR1 is SGHTA, CDR2 FQGNSA. The CDR3 has 15 residues. The V and J ends lost 5 bases and 4 bases respectively, with 15 bases between them. CDR3 sequence reads: CASSPPPASNQPQHF. CDR3 sequence (DNA): TGTGCCAGCAGCCCCCCCCCCGCCTCAAATCAGCCCCAGCATTTT.

This clonotype was seen ten or more times. This rearrangement joins TRBV7-2 to TRBJ2-7, with D hard to call. V dropped 5 bases and J dropped 3 bases, with 5 bases sitting between them. Germline CDR1 reads SGHTA; CDR2 reads FQGNSA. This CDR3 spans 11 amino acids. The CDR3 DNA reads as TGTGCCAGCAGCCTCCGCTACGAGCAGTACTTC. It translates to CASSLRYEQYF. The full variable domain, with the rest looked up from reference TRBV7-2 and TRBJ2-7, is GAGVSQSPSNKVTEKGKDVELRCDPISGHTALYWYRQSLGQGLEFLIYFQGNSAPDKSGLPSDRFSAERTGGSVSTLTIQRTQQEDSAVYLCASSLRYEQYFGPGTRLTVT.

This clonotype was seen repeatedly, ten times or more. The chain recombines TRBV7-2 with TRBJ1-4; D remains ambiguous. This CDR3 contains 17 residues. Trimming left V 0 bases short and J 0 bases short, with 11 bases between. Germline lookup yields CDR1 SGHTA and CDR2 FQGNSA. CDR3 protein: CASSLAPQRATNEKLFF. The CDR3 nucleotides read TGTGCCAGCAGCTTAGCCCCGCAGAGGGCAACTAATGAAAAACTGTTTTTT.

In this sample, this clonotype turned up many times. The chain joins TRBV7-6 to TRBJ2-7; 9 bases match TRBD2. There are 18 residues in the CDR3. J was trimmed by 0 bases and V by 0 bases; bases with no gene match: 9. Germline V gene lookup returns CDR1 SGHVS and CDR2 FNYEAQ. The CDR3 nucleotides read TGTGCCAGCAGCTTAGCCCCCTTAGCGGGGGATAGCTCCTACGAGCAGTACTTC. Translating it yields CASSLAPLAGDSSYEQYF.

This clonotype occurred many times. The chain joins TRBV7-2 to TRBJ2-1; D unclear. Germline V gene lookup returns CDR1 SGHTA and CDR2 FQGNSA. The germline V and J ends were trimmed by 5 bases and 0 bases, with 11 bases remaining between them. The CDR3 contains 15 residues. CDR3: CASSRAGSSYNEQFF. The CDR3 coding sequence is TGTGCCAGCAGCAGAGCCGGAAGCTCCTACAATGAGCAGTTCTTC.

This clonotype was found many times. The rearrangement joins TRBV7-2 to TRBJ1-4, with 9 bases aligning to TRBD1. The length of the CDR3 is 14 residues. The germline V gene encodes CDR1 SGHTA and CDR2 FQGNSA. With V trimmed by 4 bases and J by 7 bases, 4 bases remained unmatched. The chain's CDR3 is CASSSDRGGEKLFF. In nucleotides, the CDR3 is TGTGCCAGCAGCTCCGACAGGGGGGGTGAAAAACTGTTTTTT.

This clonotype came up many times. The chain's CDR3 is CASSRYRDPQETQYF. In DNA form, the CDR3 reads TGTGCCAGTAGTAGGTACAGGGATCCCCAAGAGACCCAGTACTTC. The chain has TRBV19 and TRBJ2-5, with D perhaps matching TRBD1 (6 bases). V was trimmed by 4 bases and J by 1 base, leaving 13 bases between them. This CDR3 has 15 residues. CDR1 and CDR2 (germline): LNHDA, SQIVND (reference sequence).

This clonotype was picked up many times. The CDR3 protein is CAISDIQETQYF. Here the CDR3 DNA reads TGTGCCATCAGTGACATACAAGAGACCCAGTACTTC. The genes are TRBV10-3 and TRBJ2-5; D remains unclear. The V and J ends lost 3 bases and 2 bases respectively, with 4 bases between them. The CDR3 totals 12 residues. Germline V gene sequence: CDR1 ENHRY, CDR2 SYGVKD.

This clonotype was counted at least ten times. The chain couples TRBV6-2 or TRBV6-3 to TRBJ1-2; D is ambiguous. V shed 5 bases and J shed 2 bases, with 9 bases lying between them. The CDR3 runs 13 residues. The germline gives CDR1 MNHEY, CDR2 SVGEGT. CDR3 amino acids: CASSRGPNYGYTF. DNA of the CDR3: TGTGCCAGCAGTCGAGGGCCCAACTATGGCTACACCTTC.

This clonotype was recorded many times. The chain uses TRBV7-9 and TRBJ2-3; 7 bases are a match to TRBD2. Germline CDR1 reads SEHNR; CDR2 reads FQNEAQ (reference sequence). V lost 5 bases to trimming and J lost 2 bases; unmatched junction nucleotides: 1. The CDR3 length is 13 residues. The CDR3 is CASSRDYTDTQYF. DNA for the CDR3: TGTGCCAGCAGCAGGGACTACACAGATACGCAGTATTTT.

This clonotype was seen repeatedly, ten times or more. V is TRBV12-3 or TRBV12-4 and J is TRBJ2-3; 11 bases agree with TRBD2. Trimming took 7 bases from V and 3 from J; bases not matched to a gene: 9. This CDR3 comprises 16 residues. CDR3 amino acids: CASTPTSGGWTDTQYF. The CDR3 DNA sequence: TGTGCCAGCACCCCAACTAGCGGGGGTTGGACAGATACGCAGTATTTT.

This clonotype was picked up many times. V usage is TRBV4-1 and J usage is TRBJ2-3; possibly TRBD2 for D (6 bases). Germline assignment: CDR1 MGHRA and CDR2 YSYEKL. The germline V and J ends were trimmed by 4 bases and 2 bases, with 16 bases remaining between them. This CDR3 is built from 16 residues. CDR3 DNA sequence: TGCGCCAGCAGCCCCCGTAGGGGACTGCTCACAGATACGCAGTATTTT. The encoded protein is CASSPRRGLLTDTQYF.

This clonotype was recorded at least ten times. The chain recombines TRBV20-1 with TRBJ2-5, with 9 nucleotides matching TRBD2. The ends lost 8 bases at V and 0 bases at J; junction bases unmatched: 16. The CDR3 runs to 17 residues. In germline, CDR1 is DFQATT, CDR2 SNEGSKA (reference sequence). The CDR3 spells CSPRGAGGLMYQETQYF. The CDR3 DNA is TGCAGTCCCCGTGGAGCGGGGGGCTTAATGTACCAAGAGACCCAGTACTTC.

This clonotype has a count of ten or more. This rearrangement joins TRBV7-2 to TRBJ2-5; 10 bases fit TRBD2. The germline V gene has CDR1 SGHTA and CDR2 FQGNSA. CDR3 length: 16 residues. The trim removed 1 base at V and 7 bases at J, leaving 9 bases unmatched. The CDR3 loop is CASSLDWGSSGGTQYF. CDR3 coding DNA: TGTGCCAGCAGCTTAGATTGGGGGTCTAGCGGGGGGACCCAGTACTTC.

This clonotype was counted many times. This chain joins TRBV4-1 and TRBJ2-3; TRBD1 matches 11 bases. CDR3 length: 18 amino acids. CDR1 is MGHRA and CDR2 is YSYEKL in the germline V gene. V lost 1 base to trimming and J lost 4 bases; unmatched junction nucleotides: 10. The CDR3 bases are TGCGCCAGCAGCCAAGTTGGGCGGGACAGGGGGTTGTCAGATACGCAGTATTTT. Its protein product is CASSQVGRDRGLSDTQYF.

This clonotype occurred many times. The V call is TRBV5-1, the J call TRBJ1-6; D ambiguous. Germline V gene data show CDR1 as SGHRS and CDR2 as YFSETQ. V was trimmed by 0 bases and J by 6 bases, leaving 10 bases between them. The CDR3 is 15 amino acids. The CDR3 bases are TGCGCCAGCAGCTTGGAGGGAATTACTAATTCACCCCTCCACTTT. This encodes CASSLEGITNSPLHF. Drawing the rest from reference TRBV5-1 and TRBJ1-6, the complete variable domain is KAGVTQTPRYLIKTRGQQVTLSCSPISGHRSVSWYQQTPGQGLQFLFEYFSETQRNKGNFPGRFSGRQFSNSRSEMNVSTLELGDSALYLCASSLEGITNSPLHFGNGTRLTVT.

The V and J genes are TRBV12-5 and TRBJ2-3; 8 bases are a match to TRBD2. Germline-derived CDR1 and CDR2 are LGHNT and FRNRAP. The CDR3 runs 15 residues. CDR3: CATSRSPGGQDTQYF. CDR3 sequence (DNA): TGTGCCACCAGCCGGTCCCCGGGGGGGCAAGATACGCAGTATTTT.

This clonotype has a count of ten or more. The chain employs TRBV15 and TRBJ1-5; TRBD1 might be the D (5 bases). The CDR3 contains 16 residues. V lost 1 base and J lost 7, with 17 bases in between. CDR1 is LNHNV, CDR2 YYDKDF, per germline (reference sequence). CDR3 residues: CATSRGVGREGQPQHF. As DNA, the CDR3 is TGTGCCACCAGCAGAGGGGTCGGCAGGGAGGGGCAGCCCCAGCATTTT.

This clonotype came up many times. For the CDR3, the DNA is TGTGCCAGCAGCCCCCTAGCGGGGGCCGCAGATACGCAGTATTTT. This sequence encodes CASSPLAGAADTQYF. The chain carries TRBV6-5 and TRBJ2-3; 10 positions agree with TRBD2. Unmatched junction bases numbered 7, after V lost 6 bases and J lost 4 bases. The germline gives CDR1 MNHEY, CDR2 SVGAGI. This CDR3 is 15 amino acids long.